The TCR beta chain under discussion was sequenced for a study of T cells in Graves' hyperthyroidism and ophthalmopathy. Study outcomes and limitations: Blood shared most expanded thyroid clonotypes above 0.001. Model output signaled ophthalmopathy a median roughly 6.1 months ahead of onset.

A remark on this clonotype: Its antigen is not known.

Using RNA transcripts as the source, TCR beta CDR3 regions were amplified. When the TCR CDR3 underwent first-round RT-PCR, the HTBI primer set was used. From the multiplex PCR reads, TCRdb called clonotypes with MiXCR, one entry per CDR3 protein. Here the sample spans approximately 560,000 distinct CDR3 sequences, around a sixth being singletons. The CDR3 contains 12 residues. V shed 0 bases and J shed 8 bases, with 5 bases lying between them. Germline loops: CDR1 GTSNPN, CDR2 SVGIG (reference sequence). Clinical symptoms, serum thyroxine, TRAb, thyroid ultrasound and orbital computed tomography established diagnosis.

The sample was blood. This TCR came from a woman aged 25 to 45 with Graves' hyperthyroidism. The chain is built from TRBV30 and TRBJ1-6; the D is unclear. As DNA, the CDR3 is TGTGCCTGGAGTGTAGAGTATTCACCCCTCCACTTT. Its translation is CAWSVEYSPLHF.